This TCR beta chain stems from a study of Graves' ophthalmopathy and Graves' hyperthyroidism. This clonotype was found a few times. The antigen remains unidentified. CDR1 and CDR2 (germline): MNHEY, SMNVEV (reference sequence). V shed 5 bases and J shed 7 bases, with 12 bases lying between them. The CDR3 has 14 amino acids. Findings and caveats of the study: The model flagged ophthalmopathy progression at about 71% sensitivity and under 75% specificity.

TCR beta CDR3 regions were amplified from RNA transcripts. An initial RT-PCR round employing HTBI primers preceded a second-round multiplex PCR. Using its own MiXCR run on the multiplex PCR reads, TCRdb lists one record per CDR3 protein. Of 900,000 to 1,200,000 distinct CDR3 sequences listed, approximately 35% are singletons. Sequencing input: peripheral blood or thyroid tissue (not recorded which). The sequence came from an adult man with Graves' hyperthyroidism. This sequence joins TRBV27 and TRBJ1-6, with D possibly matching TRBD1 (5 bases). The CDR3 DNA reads TGTGCCAGCAGTAGGGCCGGGGGAAATTCACCCCTCCACTTT. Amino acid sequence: CASSRAGGNSPLHF.